This TCR beta chain was recorded in a study of T-cell memory formation after mild COVID-19. Across the study: In these data, TCR clusters were largely donor specific. Study results and limitations: Clones which contracted sat mainly in CM and EM if CD4+, and in EMRA if CD8+.

TCRdb reprocessed the 5' RACE reads with MiXCR, giving one entry per CDR3 protein. The table has 130,000 to 150,000 distinct CDR3 sequences, approximately 21% seen once. Worth noting for this clonotype: Its target is not known.

Between the trimmed V and J ends, which lost 5 bases and 4 bases, there was a span of 23 bases. The germline V gene has CDR1 DFQATT and CDR2 SNEGSKA (reference sequence). The CDR3 covers 16 residues. The genes are TRBV20-1 and TRBJ2-5; D could derive from TRBD1 or TRBD2 (5 bases each). The clonotype originates from an adult woman who had mild COVID-19 (a few samples of this study predate the infection). Cell type and time point are not known. The source material was PBMCs or a T cell subset sorted from them (not recorded which). DNA of the CDR3: TGCAGTGCTCCCCGGCCAGGTGGGGGAAGGCGAGAGACCCAGTACTTC. Residues: CSAPRPGGGRRETQYF.